The sequence of this T cell receptor (beta chain) was determined in a study of beta chain features in type 1 diabetes. TCRB transcripts that were expressed got sequenced, as all of the isolated RNA had been reverse transcribed. Clones were sequenced by immunoSEQ multiplex PCR, and TCRdb holds only the in-frame ones, with some missing. This table has hundreds of thousands of clones, approximately 15% appearing once. This CDR3 comprises 14 residues. V lost 5 bases, J lost 2 bases, and 13 bases lay in between. The germline V gene has CDR1 SGHTA and CDR2 FQGNSA. One heparinised draw, averaging roughly 0.12 L, was taken per donor. Staining for CD45RO/CCR7/CD25/CD127/CD95/CD27 allowed sorting of CD4+ naive, central memory, regulatory and stem cell-like memory cells. Sorting produced populations that all topped 95% purity.

The sequence was collected from a man aged 25 to 45 in good health. The chain uses TRBV7-2 and TRBJ2-7; the D is unclear. The material sequenced was central memory CD4+ T cells from blood. In DNA form, the CDR3 reads TGTGCCAGCAGCCGCAGTGGGGTCACCTACGAGCAGTACTTC. Protein: CASSRSGVTYEQYF.